Sequencing of this T cell receptor beta chain was carried out in a study of identical twins. Whole-study findings and limits: Sharing of beta out-of-frame sequences by twins showed a weaker excess. Within cord blood, abundant beta clonotypes carried fewer insertions, but memory repertoires showed no such trend. Part of the zero-insertion signal could reflect confounding by invariant MAIT and iNKT cells.

The authors used template switching to add a universal primer site and gave cDNA unique molecular identifiers. MiXCR, run by TCRdb on the 5' RACE reads, gives a single entry per CDR3 protein. Of 1.5 million to 2 million distinct CDR3 sequences in the sample, around a third are singletons; the top ten hold about 0.27%. Points on this clonotype: Its antigen is currently unknown.

Sequencing was carried out using cord blood. The source of this sequence is a newborn girl in good health.

CDR3 bases: TGTGCCAGCAGAAAATACGGACAGCTGAACACCGGGGAGCTGTTTTTT. Translating it yields CASRKYGQLNTGELFF. The chain combines TRBV3-1 with TRBJ2-2; the D gene is possibly TRBD1 (6 bases). In germline, CDR1 is LGHDT, CDR2 YNNKEL (reference sequence). This CDR3 has 16 residues. Trimming took off 6 bases at V and 1 base at J, with 15 bases between the two ends.